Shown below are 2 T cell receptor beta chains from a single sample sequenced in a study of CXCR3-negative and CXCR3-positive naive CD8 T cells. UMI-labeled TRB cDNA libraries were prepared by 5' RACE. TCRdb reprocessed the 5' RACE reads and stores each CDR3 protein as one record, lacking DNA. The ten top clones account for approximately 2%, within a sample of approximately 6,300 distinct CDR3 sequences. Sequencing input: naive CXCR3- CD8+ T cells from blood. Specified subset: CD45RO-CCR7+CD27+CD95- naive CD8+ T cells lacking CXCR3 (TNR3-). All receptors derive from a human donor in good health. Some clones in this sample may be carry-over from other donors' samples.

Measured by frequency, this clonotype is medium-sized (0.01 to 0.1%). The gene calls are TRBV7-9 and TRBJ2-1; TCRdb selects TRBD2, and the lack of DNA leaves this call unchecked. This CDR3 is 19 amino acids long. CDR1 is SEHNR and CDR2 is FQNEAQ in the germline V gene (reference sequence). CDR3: CASSLAAASGGGSYNEQFF. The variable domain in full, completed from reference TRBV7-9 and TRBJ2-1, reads DTGVSQNPRHKITKRGQNVTFRCDPISEHNRLYWYRQTLGQGPEFLTYFQNEAQLEKSRLLSDRFSAERPKGSFSTLEIQRTEQGDSAMYLCASSLAAASGGGSYNEQFFGPGTRLTVL.

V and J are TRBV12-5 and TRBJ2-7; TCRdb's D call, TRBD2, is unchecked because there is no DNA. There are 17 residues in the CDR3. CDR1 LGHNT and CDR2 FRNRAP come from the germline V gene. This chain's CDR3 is CASGFDPGGLIRGEQYF.